The 18 T cell receptor beta chains below come from one sample, sequenced in a study of blood T cell repertoires in COVID-19. Generated by immunoSEQ multiplex PCR, the TCRdb table keeps only in-frame clones and is missing some. This table has about 140,000 clones, around 86% appearing once. Sequences were obtained from peripheral blood. Every receptor here comes from a human donor in a cohort sampled during active COVID-19.

The chain recombines TRBV27 with TRBJ2-3, with 11 bases matching TRBD2. The CDR3 contains 13 residues. The V gene end was trimmed by 8 bases and the J gene end by 5 bases; junction bases not matched to a gene: 3. Germline loops: CDR1 MNHEY, CDR2 SMNVEV (reference sequence). The CDR3 DNA sequence: TGTGCCAGCGGGACTAGCGGTATAGATACGCAGTATTTT. Translated: CASGTSGIDTQYF.

The chain couples TRBV3-1 (or the pseudogene TRBV3-2) to TRBJ1-1; weak D call: TRBD1 (5 bases). Per the germline V gene, CDR1 is LGHDT and CDR2 is YNNKEL (reference sequence). Trimming took off 4 bases at V and 7 bases at J, with 10 bases between the two ends. This CDR3 contains 12 residues. The CDR3 spells CASSPQGGEAFF. For the CDR3, the DNA is TGTGCCAGCAGCCCTCAGGGAGGTGAAGCTTTCTTT.

The chain is built from TRBV7-9 and TRBJ2-3, with TRBD2 matching over 12 bases. CDR3 length equals 17 residues. The germline V gene encodes CDR1 SEHNR and CDR2 FQNEAQ (reference sequence). The trim removed 2 bases at V and 2 bases at J, leaving 5 bases unmatched. In DNA form, the CDR3 reads TGTGCCAGCAGCTTACTAGCGGGAGGGATTGTCACAGATACGCAGTATTTT. Protein sequence: CASSLLAGGIVTDTQYF.

The chain is built from TRBV4-1 and TRBJ1-4; D perhaps matches TRBD1 (6 bases). V was shortened by 4 bases and J by 8 bases, with 29 bases between the two germline ends. CDR1 is MGHRA, CDR2 YSYEKL, per germline. CDR3 size: 19 residues. The CDR3 region is CASSLLRDTSGVVREKLFF. CDR3 DNA: TGCGCCAGCAGCCTTCTCCGGGACACCTCTGGGGTCGTTAGGGAAAAACTGTTTTTT.

This chain joins TRBV9 and TRBJ2-7, with 7 positions matching TRBD2. The CDR3 runs to 16 residues. J was trimmed by 0 bases and V by 0 bases; bases with no gene match: 6. CDR1 is SGDLS and CDR2 is YYNGEE in the germline V gene. CDR3 in amino acids: CASSVGGLAVSYEQYF. The DNA for the CDR3 is TGTGCCAGCAGCGTAGGTGGGCTAGCGGTCTCCTACGAGCAGTACTTC.

This chain links TRBV5-1 with TRBJ1-1; TRBD1 agrees at 8 bases. There are 15 residues in the CDR3. V was clipped by 0 bases and J by 6 bases; unmatched bases: 7. CDR1 SGHRS and CDR2 YFSETQ come from the germline V gene. CDR3 DNA sequence: TGCGCCAGCAGCTTGGAATGGACAGGGATCCCTGAAGCTTTCTTT. Encoded protein: CASSLEWTGIPEAFF.

This clone was observed a handful of times. V and J are TRBV28 and TRBJ2-7; D is perhaps TRBD1 (6 bases). V was shortened by 3 bases and J by 5 bases, with 8 bases between the two germline ends. The germline gives CDR1 MDHEN, CDR2 SYDVKM. This CDR3 contains 12 residues. CDR3 sequence: CASSLSGDEQYF. The CDR3 nucleotides read TGTGCCAGCAGTTTGTCAGGGGACGAGCAGTACTTC.

The genes are TRBV7-8 and TRBJ1-2; 8 positions agree with TRBD1. Germline loops: CDR1 SGHVS, CDR2 FQNEAQ. The V and J ends lost 5 bases and 3 bases, in that order; junction bases with no gene match: 5. This CDR3 is 14 amino acids long. In DNA, the CDR3 is TGTGCCAGCAGCCAAGACAGGGGTTACTATGGCTACACCTTC. Protein sequence: CASSQDRGYYGYTF.

V and J are TRBV6-5 and TRBJ2-7; 8 bases fit TRBD2. The CDR3 is 12 amino acids. Germline-derived CDR1 and CDR2 are MNHEY and SVGAGI. V was pared by 8 bases and J by 8 bases, with 8 bases of the junction left unmatched. The chain's CDR3 is CASGTRGGQQYF. The CDR3 nucleotides read TGTGCCAGCGGGACTAGAGGGGGTCAGCAGTACTTC.

V usage is TRBV3-1 (or the pseudogene TRBV3-2) and J usage is TRBJ2-5, with 8 nucleotides matching TRBD2. The CDR3 contains 18 residues. Germline CDR1 is LGHDT and CDR2 is YNNKEL (reference sequence). V lost 5 bases, J lost 3 bases, and 17 bases stayed unmatched. The CDR3 sequence is CASSLGGAGAGVEETQYF. The CDR3 DNA reads TGTGCCAGCAGCTTAGGTGGAGCGGGAGCGGGGGTTGAAGAGACCCAGTACTTC.

This clone has a handful of counts. The rearrangement uses TRBV27 and TRBJ1-4, with TRBD1 matching 7 bases. Per the germline V gene, CDR1 is MNHEY and CDR2 is SMNVEV (reference sequence). J was trimmed by 7 bases and V by 6 bases; bases with no gene match: 11. The CDR3 runs to 15 residues. For the CDR3, the DNA is TGTGCCAGCAGCTCGACAGGGACCCTGCCTGAAAAACTGTTTTTT. Its protein product is CASSSTGTLPEKLFF.

This chain connects TRBV20-1 to TRBJ2-7, with D tentatively TRBD2 (5 bases). Trimming removed 5 bases at V and 6 bases at J, with 11 bases between. The germline gives CDR1 DFQATT, CDR2 SNEGSKA (reference sequence). This CDR3 region has 11 residues. The CDR3 reads CSALRDPEQYF. DNA of the CDR3: TGCAGTGCTTTACGGGATCCCGAGCAGTACTTC.

CDR3: CASQLAGGTDTQYF. The CDR3 region has the DNA TGTGCCAGCCAACTAGCGGGAGGAACAGATACGCAGTATTTT. V and J are TRBV2 and TRBJ2-3, with 12 bases identical to TRBD2. Unmatched junction bases numbered 3, after V lost 8 bases and J lost 3 bases. CDR3 size: 14 residues. Germline loops: CDR1 SNHLY, CDR2 FYNNEI.

A remark on this clone: The same CDR3 also results from other DNA sequences found in this sample. This chain joins TRBV3-1 (or the pseudogene TRBV3-2) and TRBJ2-2; 9 positions agree with TRBD1. CDR1 LGHDT and CDR2 YNNKEL come from the germline V gene (reference sequence). The CDR3 runs 14 residues. The J segment lost 6 bases and the V segment lost 3 bases, leaving 2 bases of the junction unmatched. The CDR3 sequence is CASSQRTGAGELFF. CDR3 bases: TGTGCCAGCAGCCAGCGGACAGGGGCCGGGGAGCTGTTTTTT.

The J gene is TRBJ2-1, the V gene TRBV19; D perhaps matches TRBD1 (6 bases). The V gene's germline CDR1 is LNHDA and CDR2 SQIVND (reference sequence). V lost 5 bases to trimming and J lost 6 bases, with 17 bases between them. The CDR3 has 15 amino acids. CDR3 residues: CASSGPYRVSNEQFF. The CDR3 DNA follows: TGTGCCAGTAGTGGGCCTTACAGGGTATCCAATGAGCAGTTCTTC.

The chain recombines TRBV29-1 with TRBJ2-7; TRBD1 matches 7 bases. This CDR3 has 13 residues. The germline V gene encodes CDR1 SQVTM and CDR2 ANQGSEA. J lost 2 bases, V lost 6 bases, and 7 bases had no gene match. Written as DNA, the CDR3 is TGCAGCGTCAGAAGGACAGGAACCTACGAGCAGTACTTC. Protein product: CSVRRTGTYEQYF.

This chain connects TRBV7-6 to TRBJ2-1, with 10 bases aligning to TRBD1. Germline CDR1 and CDR2: SGHVS and FNYEAQ. The CDR3 sequence is 15 residues long. V lost 5 bases and J lost 5; bases outside the gene matches: 6. The DNA of the CDR3 is TGTGCCAGCAGCCCACAGGGACAGGGGAACAATGAGCAGTTCTTC. Translated: CASSPQGQGNNEQFF.

The V gene is TRBV5-5, the J gene TRBJ1-1; a weak D match, TRBD1 (6 bases). The CDR3 has 17 amino acids. The germline CDR1 and CDR2 sequences are SGHKS and YYEKEE (reference sequence). V was trimmed by 5 bases and J by 10 bases, leaving 30 bases between them. For the CDR3, the DNA is TGTGCCAGCAGTTCCCAACAGGGAGGGGGACTGGGTTGGGCAGCTTTCTTT. Translated: CASSSQQGGGLGWAAFF.